The present T cell receptor beta chain was sequenced within a study of blood T cell repertoires in COVID-19. Study-level information: Collection of acute and convalescent COVID-19 samples took place in the United States, Italy and Spain. PBMCs, B-cell-depleted T cells, or T cells were the source of the cDNA or gDNA that made up the material.

Original analysis: The authors estimated nucleated cell counts from reference gene primer amplification. Assay: immunoSEQ multiplex PCR; the TCRdb copy retains only in-frame clones and omits some. D and trimming were read from the DNA, whereas the V and J calls and clone size are those reported in that table. The table lists about 300,000 clones, roughly 83% of them singletons. This clone was seen only once. The sequenced material came from peripheral blood. This receptor was obtained from a woman in her forties or fifties with acute or convalescent COVID-19.

The CDR3 sequence: CASQFTGGYTEAFF. DNA for the CDR3: TGTGCCAGCCAGTTTACAGGGGGATACACTGAAGCTTTCTTT. This chain uses TRBV6-5 with TRBJ1-1; 8 nucleotides agree with TRBD1. Trimming cost V 8 bases and J 3 bases; bases outside gene matches: 8. The V gene's germline CDR1 is MNHEY and CDR2 SVGAGI. The CDR3 loop spans 14 amino acids.